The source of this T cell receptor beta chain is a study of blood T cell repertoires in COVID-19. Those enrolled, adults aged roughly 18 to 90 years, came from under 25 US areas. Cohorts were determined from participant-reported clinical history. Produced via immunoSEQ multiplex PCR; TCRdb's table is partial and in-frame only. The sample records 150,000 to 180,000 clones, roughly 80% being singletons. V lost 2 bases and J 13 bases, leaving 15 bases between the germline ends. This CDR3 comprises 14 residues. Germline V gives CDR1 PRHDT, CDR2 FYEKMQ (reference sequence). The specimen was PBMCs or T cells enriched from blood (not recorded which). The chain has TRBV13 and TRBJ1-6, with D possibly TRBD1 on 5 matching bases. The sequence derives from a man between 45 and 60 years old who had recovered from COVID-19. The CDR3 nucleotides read TGTGCCAGCAGCTTAAGGACGGGGGAGTATCCCCTCCACTTT. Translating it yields CASSLRTGEYPLHF.